This TCR beta chain was sequenced during a study of cytomegalovirus exposure and HLA in healthy donors. Background on the study: For the approximately 410 genotyped donors, 75% to 90% fell within the Caucasian-associated ancestry cluster. Study-level points and caveats: In vitro, three CMV-associated chains proved specific for CMV antigens. An analysis that was carried out later associated 16,951 TCR beta sequences with HLA alleles at 0.05 false discovery rate.

Among the donors, all were healthy bone marrow donors. Germline V gives CDR1 MDHEN, CDR2 SYDVKM. The ends lost 3 bases at V and 8 bases at J; junction bases unmatched: 12. CDR3 size: 17 residues. As regards this clone: Its antigen is currently unknown.

Primers included in the PCR were 60 Vbeta and 13 Jbeta primers. Repertoires were generated with immunoSEQ multiplex PCR, while TCRdb's copy carries only in-frame clones and drops some. The sample lists some 98,000 clones; roughly two thirds were seen once. This chain connects TRBV28 to TRBJ2-1, with 11 bases fitting TRBD2. The TCR sequence derives from a man in his fifties in good health and CMV-seronegative. Specimen: PBMCs. CDR3 nucleotide sequence: TGTGCCAGCAGTTTTAAAACTAGCGGGGGTTCAACACATGAGCAGTTCTTC. As protein: CASSFKTSGGSTHEQFF. Complete variable domain (other parts from reference TRBV28 and TRBJ2-1): DVKVTQSSRYLVKRTGEKVFLECVQDMDHENMFWYRQDPGLGLRLIYFSYDVKMKEKGDIPEGYSVSREKKERFSLILESASTNQTSMYLCASSFKTSGGSTHEQFFGPGTRLTVL.